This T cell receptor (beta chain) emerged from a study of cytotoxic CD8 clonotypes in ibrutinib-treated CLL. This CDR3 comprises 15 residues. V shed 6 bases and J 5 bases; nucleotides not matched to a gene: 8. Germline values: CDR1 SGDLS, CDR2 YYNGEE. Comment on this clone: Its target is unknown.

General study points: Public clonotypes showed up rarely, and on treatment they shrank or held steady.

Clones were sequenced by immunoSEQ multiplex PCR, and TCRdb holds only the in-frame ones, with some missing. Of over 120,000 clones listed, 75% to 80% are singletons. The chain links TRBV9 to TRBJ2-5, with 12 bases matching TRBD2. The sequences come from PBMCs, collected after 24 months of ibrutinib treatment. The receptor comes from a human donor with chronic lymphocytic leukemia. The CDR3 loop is CASTGTSGPHETQYF. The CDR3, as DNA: TGTGCCAGCACAGGGACTAGCGGGCCCCATGAGACCCAGTACTTC.